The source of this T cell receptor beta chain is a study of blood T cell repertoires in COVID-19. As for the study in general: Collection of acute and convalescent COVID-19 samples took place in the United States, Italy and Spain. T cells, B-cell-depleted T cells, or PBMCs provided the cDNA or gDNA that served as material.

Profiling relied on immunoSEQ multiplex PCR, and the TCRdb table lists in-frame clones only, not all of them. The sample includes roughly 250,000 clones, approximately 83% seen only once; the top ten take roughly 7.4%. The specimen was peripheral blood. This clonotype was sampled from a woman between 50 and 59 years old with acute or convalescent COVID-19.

As DNA, the CDR3 is TGTGCCAGCAGCCAAGGCGGGTTTAGAGAAAAACTGTTTTTT. Translation gives CASSQGGFREKLFF. The J gene is TRBJ1-4, the V gene TRBV3-1 (or the pseudogene TRBV3-2); D uncertain. Germline-derived CDR1 and CDR2 are LGHDT and YNNKEL (reference sequence). This CDR3 has 14 amino acids. V was trimmed by 1 base and J by 8 bases, leaving 11 bases between them.